Following are 29 T cell receptor beta chains from one sample sequenced in a study of Tregs in tolerant kidney transplant recipients. The method was immunoSEQ multiplex PCR; TCRdb's version includes in-frame clones alone and lacks a portion of them. The sample lists 100,000 to 130,000 clones, roughly 89% occurring once. Sample: CD4+ T cells from blood, taken before the transplant. Every receptor here comes from a human donor who received a combined kidney and bone marrow transplant.

V usage is TRBV19 and J usage is TRBJ1-5, with D hard to call. Trimming stripped 1 base from V and 11 bases from J, with 15 bases between. Looked up from germline, CDR1 is LNHDA and CDR2 is SQIVND (reference sequence). The CDR3 length is 14 residues. The DNA of the CDR3 is TGTGCCAGTAGTATAGGCCGGGAGACGAGGGCCCAGCATTTT. Amino acids: CASSIGRETRAQHF.

The CDR3 here is CASTTGREQFF. CDR3 coding DNA: TGTGCCAGCACAACAGGGCGTGAGCAGTTCTTC. The V and J genes are TRBV27 and TRBJ2-1; D perhaps matches TRBD1 (6 bases). The CDR3 has 11 amino acids. Trimming shortened V by 7 bases and J by 9 bases, and 10 bases separated the two germline ends. The germline V gene has CDR1 MNHEY and CDR2 SMNVEV (reference sequence).

The gene calls are TRBV5-1 and TRBJ2-5; the D gene is possibly TRBD1 (6 bases). The CDR3 extends over 15 amino acids. Germline-derived CDR1 and CDR2 are SGHRS and YFSETQ. V was shortened by 0 bases and J by 3 bases, with 12 bases between the two germline ends. CDR3 in DNA: TGCGCCAGCAGCTTGGGCAGGGGTGGTAAAGAGACCCAGTACTTC. It translates to CASSLGRGGKETQYF.

This clone came up once. This chain connects TRBV2 to TRBJ1-1; no clear D. Germline V gene data show CDR1 as SNHLY and CDR2 as FYNNEI. Trimming took 4 bases from V and 5 from J, leaving 14 bases between them. The CDR3 loop spans 14 amino acids. CDR3 nucleotide sequence: TGTGCCAGCAGTGTCTCTGAGGGCTTTACTGAAGCTTTCTTT. It translates to CASSVSEGFTEAFF.

V usage is TRBV7-2 and J usage is TRBJ2-7; no definite D call. The CDR3 is 13 amino acids. Trimming took off 5 bases at V and 0 bases at J, with 8 bases between the two ends. CDR1 and CDR2 from the germline V gene are SGHTA and FQGNSA. The CDR3 loop is CASSQQSSYEQYF. Here the CDR3 DNA reads TGTGCCAGCAGCCAACAGAGCTCCTACGAGCAGTACTTC.

V is TRBV28 and J is TRBJ1-1, with D tentatively TRBD1 (5 bases). Germline CDR1 reads MDHEN; CDR2 reads SYDVKM. CDR3 size: 13 residues. The V end was cut by 3 bases, the J end by 10 bases, with 15 bases between. As DNA, the CDR3 is TGTGCCAGCAGTTTTGGGGCAGTGATAGGAGCTTTCTTT. Amino acids: CASSFGAVIGAFF.

The chain carries TRBV6-1 and TRBJ1-6, with D possibly TRBD1 on 5 matching bases. Germline V gives CDR1 MNHNS, CDR2 SASEGT. This CDR3 is 16 amino acids long. Deletions cut 3 bases from V and 8 bases from J, with 17 bases between. As DNA, the CDR3 is TGTGCCAGCAGTGAGTCGTTTGGGGGAGGGTATTCACCCCTCCACTTT. This gives the protein CASSESFGGGYSPLHF.

The gene calls are TRBV4-2 and TRBJ2-1; TRBD1 matches at 8 bases. There are 12 residues in the CDR3. Germline V lookup: CDR1 LGHNA, CDR2 YNFKEQ. V was pared by 4 bases and J by 12 bases, with 5 bases of the junction left unmatched. CDR3 in DNA: TGTGCCAGCAGCCCCCAGGGGGCAAGGCAGTTCTTC. Its protein product is CASSPQGARQFF.

V gene TRBV10-3 combines with J gene TRBJ1-3, with 10 bases lining up with TRBD1. The V and J ends lost 3 bases and 2 bases, in that order; junction bases with no gene match: 4. Germline CDR1 ENHRY, CDR2 SYGVKD. This CDR3 has 16 residues. For the CDR3, the DNA is TGTGCCATCAGTGAAGGGACAGGGGATGCTGGAAACACCATATATTTT. Translation: CAISEGTGDAGNTIYF.

V is TRBV7-9 and J is TRBJ1-4, with 9 bases aligning to TRBD1. The CDR3 loop spans 14 amino acids. Germline V gives CDR1 SEHNR, CDR2 FQNEAQ (reference sequence). V was clipped by 5 bases and J by 7 bases; unmatched bases: 5. The CDR3 loop reads CASSAGTGREKLFF. DNA for the CDR3: TGTGCCAGCAGCGCGGGGACAGGGCGTGAAAAACTGTTTTTT.

The CDR3: CASSLVGTGASNYGYTF. CDR3 in DNA: TGTGCCAGCAGCTTAGTTGGGACAGGGGCGAGCAACTATGGCTACACCTTC. The chain links TRBV11-2 to TRBJ1-2; TRBD1 matches 10 bases. V dropped 1 base and J dropped 2; count of bases not matched to a gene: 7. The CDR3 has 17 amino acids. Per germline, CDR1 SGHAT and CDR2 FQNNGV. The variable domain in full, completed from reference TRBV11-2 and TRBJ1-2, reads EAGVAQSPRYKIIEKRQSVAFWCNPISGHATLYWYQQILGQGPKLLIQFQNNGVVDDSQLPKDRFSAERLKGVDSTLKIQPAKLEDSAVYLCASSLVGTGASNYGYTFGSGTRLTVV.

This clone has more than one count but fewer than ten. The J gene is TRBJ1-1, the V gene TRBV28; no definite D call. Germline V gives CDR1 MDHEN, CDR2 SYDVKM. This CDR3 is built from 15 residues. The V end was cut by 5 bases, the J end by 2 bases, with 15 bases between. Here the CDR3 reads CASSAHPTANTEAFF. The CDR3 nucleotides are TGTGCCAGCAGTGCTCATCCCACAGCTAACACTGAAGCTTTCTTT.

Here the CDR3 reads CASSAASASTDTQYF. The CDR3 nucleotides are TGTGCCAGCAGTGCAGCTAGCGCCTCCACAGATACGCAGTATTTT. The chain couples TRBV2 to TRBJ2-3, with D possibly being TRBD2 (6 bases). CDR1 and CDR2 (germline): SNHLY, FYNNEI. V dropped 4 bases and J dropped 2 bases, with 13 bases sitting between them. The length of the CDR3 is 15 residues.

The genes are TRBV7-2 and TRBJ2-4, with a possible D match to TRBD2 (6 bases). V lost 1 base and J lost 16, with 17 bases in between. The CDR3 has 13 amino acids. Germline V gene sequence: CDR1 SGHTA, CDR2 FQGNSA. CDR3 bases: TGTGCCAGCAGCTTAGTTGCGGGGAGCTTCAAATACTTC. This codes for CASSLVAGSFKYF.

The genes are TRBV7-6 and TRBJ1-2; perhaps TRBD1 as D (6 bases). This CDR3 spans 14 amino acids. In germline, CDR1 is SGHVS, CDR2 FNYEAQ. V was pared by 4 bases and J by 4 bases, with 13 bases between. The CDR3 reads CASSSSTGPYGYTF. CDR3 bases: TGTGCCAGCAGCTCCTCCACAGGGCCCTATGGCTACACCTTC.

This clone appeared a few times. V is TRBV7-9 and J is TRBJ1-2, with D unresolved. This CDR3 has 15 amino acids. V lost 1 base and J 0 bases, leaving 9 bases between the germline ends. The V gene's germline CDR1 is SEHNR and CDR2 FQNEAQ (reference sequence). The CDR3 sequence is CASSLGTAANYGYTF. The CDR3 region has the DNA TGTGCCAGCAGCTTAGGTACAGCAGCTAACTATGGCTACACCTTC.

The CDR3, as DNA: TGTGCCAGCAGACCTCGGGACAGAGACACAGATACGCAGTATTTT. It translates to CASRPRDRDTDTQYF. The V gene is TRBV5-6, the J gene TRBJ2-3; 7 positions match TRBD1. The CDR3 totals 15 residues. With V trimmed by 5 bases and J by 2 bases, 8 bases remained unmatched. In germline, CDR1 is SGHDT, CDR2 YYEEEE.

The chain combines TRBV7-8 with TRBJ1-2, with 8 bases lining up with TRBD1. The CDR3 has 13 amino acids. The junction had 4 bases not matched to a gene; V was cut back by 3 bases and J by 7 bases. The germline gives CDR1 SGHVS, CDR2 FQNEAQ. The CDR3 DNA follows: TGTGCCAGCAGCTTGGACAGGGCTACTGGCTACACCTTC. Amino acids: CASSLDRATGYTF.

The chain carries TRBV18 and TRBJ2-2; D not certain. Germline V gene data show CDR1 as KGHSH and CDR2 as LQKENI. CDR3 length: 14 amino acids. Trimming shortened V by 4 bases and J by 1 base, and 7 bases separated the two germline ends. The CDR3 nucleotides are TGTGCCAGCTCACTGCCACTGAACACCGGGGAGCTGTTTTTT. The encoded protein is CASSLPLNTGELFF.

J is TRBJ1-2 and V is TRBV28, with D possibly being TRBD1 (5 bases). Germline V gene sequence: CDR1 MDHEN, CDR2 SYDVKM. The V and J ends lost 6 bases and 4 bases respectively, with 21 bases between them. The CDR3 is 16 amino acids. The CDR3 here is CASRRGGADSTYGYTF. The CDR3 DNA follows: TGTGCCAGCAGGAGGGGAGGGGCAGATTCTACCTATGGCTACACCTTC.

This chain uses TRBV10-3 with TRBJ1-4; 7 bases agree with TRBD1. The length of the CDR3 is 13 residues. V was clipped by 10 bases and J by 3 bases; unmatched bases: 5. Germline V gene sequence: CDR1 ENHRY, CDR2 SYGVKD. In DNA form, the CDR3 reads TGTGCCACCGTGGACAGGCCTAATGAAAAACTGTTTTTT. As protein: CATVDRPNEKLFF.

The chain uses TRBV7-2 and TRBJ2-5; the match to TRBD2 covers 8 bases. Per the germline V gene, CDR1 is SGHTA and CDR2 is FQGNSA. The CDR3 loop spans 16 amino acids. V shed 3 bases, J shed 5 bases, and the junction held 11 bases outside the gene matches. DNA of the CDR3: TGTGCCAGCAGCTTGCGGGGGGCGACCGATCGGGAGACCCAGTACTTC. Translating gives CASSLRGATDRETQYF.

The chain combines TRBV6-1 with TRBJ1-1; a weak D match, TRBD1 (6 bases). The germline V and J ends were trimmed by 3 bases and 8 bases, with 16 bases remaining between them. The CDR3 sequence is 14 residues long. CDR1 is MNHNS and CDR2 is SASEGT in the germline V gene. In DNA, the CDR3 is TGTGCCAGCAGTGATAGGGGACGGGGGGCAGAAGCTTTCTTT. Its translation: CASSDRGRGAEAFF.

The genes are TRBV9 and TRBJ2-3, with a possible D match to TRBD2 (6 bases). Trimming removed 3 bases at V and 0 bases at J, with 11 bases between. The germline V gene encodes CDR1 SGDLS and CDR2 YYNGEE. CDR3 length: 15 amino acids. The CDR3 bases are TGTGCCAGCAGCGGCCCGGGACTCAGCACAGATACGCAGTATTTT. Protein sequence: CASSGPGLSTDTQYF.

The V gene is TRBV11-2, the J gene TRBJ1-1, with D hard to call. The V and J ends lost 5 bases and 1 base respectively, with 20 bases between them. Germline V gene sequence: CDR1 SGHAT, CDR2 FQNNGV. CDR3 size: 17 residues. In DNA, the CDR3 is TGTGCCAGCAGCCTGATTTCAAGCGGCATCCAGAACACTGAAGCTTTCTTT. It specifies CASSLISSGIQNTEAFF.

The sample holds one count of this clone. This chain links TRBV18 with TRBJ1-2; the D is unclear. Germline lookup yields CDR1 KGHSH and CDR2 LQKENI. CDR3 length equals 14 residues. The V end was cut by 3 bases, the J end by 6 bases, with 14 bases between. The CDR3, as DNA: TGTGCCAGCTCACCCGAGAATGAGGGCCATGGCTACACCTTC. This translates into CASSPENEGHGYTF.

The chain uses TRBV10-3 and TRBJ1-5; TRBD1 matches at 9 bases. The CDR3 consists of 16 residues. Germline CDR1 and CDR2: ENHRY and SYGVKD. The J segment lost 6 bases and the V segment lost 0 bases, leaving 6 bases of the junction unmatched. CDR3 in DNA: TGTGCCATCAGTGAGTCGGCGAGACAGGGGGGTCAGCCCCAGCATTTT. This codes for CAISESARQGGQPQHF.

The chain joins TRBV19 to TRBJ1-1, with 7 nucleotides matching TRBD1. CDR1 is LNHDA and CDR2 is SQIVND in the germline V gene (reference sequence). This CDR3 is built from 15 residues. V lost 5 bases, J lost 5 bases, and 11 bases stayed unmatched. For the CDR3, the DNA is TGTGCCAGTAGTCGTACCGACAGGGTTGGGACTGAAGCTTTCTTT. This translates into CASSRTDRVGTEAFF.

The V gene is TRBV10-2, the J gene TRBJ1-2; a possible D gene is TRBD1 (6 bases). Per the germline V gene, CDR1 is WSHSY and CDR2 is SAAADI. Trimming removed 2 bases at V and 4 bases at J, with 11 bases between. The CDR3 has 14 residues. The CDR3 loop reads CASSEQGRAYGYTF. The CDR3 DNA reads as TGCGCCAGCAGTGAGCAGGGGAGAGCCTATGGCTACACCTTC.